This T cell receptor beta chain was found in a study of PD-1 blockade in classical Hodgkin lymphoma (dated by TCRdb to 2018 to 2021). For the wider study: Nivolumab dosing was 3 mg/kg intravenously every 2 weeks, continuing until either disease progression or unacceptable toxicity. To define a peripheral blood immune signature of response to PD-1 blockade in classical Hodgkin lymphoma, the study combined TCR beta sequencing with CyTOF.

Genomic DNA was extracted with the Qiagen DNeasy kit from unsorted PBMCs and from negatively selected CD4+ and CD8+ fractions. Amplification of TCR beta CDR3 regions was done by immunoSEQ multiplex PCR with primers that anneal to V and J segments. Amplification bias was minimized using a synthetic immune receptor repertoire, and residual bias was removed computationally after sequencing. On the study's bioinformatics: Custom Python scripts were used to quantify repertoire diversity as the Shannon entropy index. Unsorted, CD4+ and CD8+ repertoires were analyzed separately, except in combined analyses where CD4+ and CD8+ sequences were merged in silico. A clone was considered expanded if an increase in frequency of at least 2-fold after treatment relative to C1D1 was found, and a pseudocount of 0.5 was applied to clones undetected at baseline. Singleton clones were defined as clones with 0 or 1 copy at C1D1, and non-singleton clones were defined as clones with 2 or more copies. Clones expanded in unsorted samples were labelled as CD4+, CD8+ or unknown by matching protein sequences in sorted samples from the same patient. Wilcoxon tests were applied to paired samples to test diversity changes from C1D1 to C4D1. This is the immuneACCESS table as TCRdb keeps it, with only in-frame sequences that have V and J called. A part of the clones is gone; compared with another copy, unresolved V genes explain less than half, and the rest is unexplained. From that table come the V and J calls and clone size; the DNA was used to work out D and trimming. The sample includes 30,000 to 35,000 clones, with about 80% observed a single time. The ten largest account for about 0.82% of the sample.

A note on this clone: No cognate antigen has been identified for it. No much larger clonotype is one base removed from it; base qualities were not supplied.

The sample's time point, from its label and the paper: cycle 4 day 1 (C4D1), after less than seven weeks of nivolumab. Relapse after autologous stem cell transplantation had occurred in all trial patients, and cohorts A, B and C were distinguished by prior brentuximab vedotin exposure. CD4+ T cells were purified from thawed PBMCs by magnetic negative selection with a Miltenyi CD4+ T cell isolation kit. The trial cohort was composed of approximately 60 patients with relapsed/refractory classical Hodgkin lymphoma, for whom complete response, partial response or progressive disease was recorded as best overall response. In the multi-cohort phase II CheckMate 205 trial, trial patients received single-agent nivolumab. Best overall response was determined by an independent review committee according to the 2007 International Working Group response criteria. Trial PBMCs were collected just before the start of nivolumab (C1D1) and during therapy at cycle 2 day 1 and cycle 4 day 1. After peripheral blood was drawn into 8 mL Vacutainer Cell Preparation Tubes, PBMCs were isolated by centrifugation and then cryopreserved. Purified CD4+ and CD8+ fractions were prepared only for cases with an additional available PBMC sample. On LS columns in a quadroMACS separator, the magnetically labelled cells were depleted, and the flow-through was collected as the purified fraction.

V gives up 8 bases and J gives up 6 bases, and the segment between their germline ends measures 14 bases. The CDR3, cysteine through phenylalanine, is 13 amino acids long. Just the 39-base CDR3 DNA is kept, in frame starting at base 1. CDR1 and CDR2 (LNHDA, SQIVND) derive from the germline V gene (reference sequence). What the authors observed across the whole study: Only a single clinical trial cohort was studied, and what caused the repertoire differences, possibly disease activity or prior therapy, remained undefined. By C4D1, a significant rise was seen in CD4+ TCR diversity but not in CD8+ TCR diversity (p=0.0027 vs p=0.16), and the rise was most apparent among complete responders (p=0.02). Among trial patients, those achieving complete response had baseline diversity similar to that of newly diagnosed patients, while diversity was significantly lower in partial responders and progressors. Baseline TCR diversity was reported as lower in newly diagnosed patients than in healthy donors, and lower still in relapsed/refractory patients. Lower diversity was seen in patients whose nivolumab began less than 1 year after ASCT, and these patients were left out of later analyses so that immune reconstitution would not confound the results.

The TCR sequence derives from a human donor with classical Hodgkin lymphoma. Sequencing was performed on CD4+ T cells from blood, taken before the fourth cycle of nivolumab. The sequence is built from TRBV19 and TRBJ2-4; a confident D gene designation cannot be given. The DNA sequence is TGTGCCAGTCGCACCCAATCGGTAAACATTCAGTACTTC. This yields the protein CASRTQSVNIQYF. The CDR3 plus the reference TRBV19 and TRBJ2-4 genes for the other parts give the full variable domain: DGGITQSPKYLFRKEGQNVTLSCEQNLNHDAMYWYRQDPGQGLRLIYYSQIVNDFQKGDIAEGYSVSREKKESFPLTVTSAQKNPTAFYLCASRTQSVNIQYFGAGTRLSVL.